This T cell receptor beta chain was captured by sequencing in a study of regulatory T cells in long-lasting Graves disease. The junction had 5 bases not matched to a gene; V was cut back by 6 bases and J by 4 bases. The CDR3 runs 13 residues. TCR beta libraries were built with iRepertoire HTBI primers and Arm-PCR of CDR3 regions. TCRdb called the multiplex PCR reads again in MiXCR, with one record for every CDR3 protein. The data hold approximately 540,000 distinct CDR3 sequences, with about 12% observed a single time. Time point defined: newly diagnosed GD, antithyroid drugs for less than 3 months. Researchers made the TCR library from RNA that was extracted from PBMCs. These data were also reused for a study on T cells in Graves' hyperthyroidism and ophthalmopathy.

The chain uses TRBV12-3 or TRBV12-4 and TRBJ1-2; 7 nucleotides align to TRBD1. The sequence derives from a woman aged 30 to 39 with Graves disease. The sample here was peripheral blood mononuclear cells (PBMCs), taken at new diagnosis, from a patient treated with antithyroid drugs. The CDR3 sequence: CASSRNRGYGYTF. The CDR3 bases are TGTGCCAGCAGCCGAAACAGGGGCTATGGCTACACCTTC.